Detailed here is one T cell receptor beta chain. The V and J ends lost 6 bases and 1 base, in that order; junction bases with no gene match: 3. Germline CDR1 SEHNR, CDR2 FQNEAQ (reference sequence). The CDR3 loop spans 15 amino acids. Per the authors' pipeline: For nucleated cells, counts were estimated from reference gene primer amplification. The repertoire was sequenced with immunoSEQ multiplex PCR; TCRdb's copy has only in-frame clones and lacks some. V and J calls and clone size follow that table, whereas D and trimming were derived from the DNA. The table has 100,000 to 150,000 clones, 85% to 90% seen once. This sample was taken from a study of blood T cell repertoires in COVID-19. Study summary: There were acute and convalescent COVID-19 samples, and they came from the United States, Italy and Spain. T cells, B-cell-depleted T cells, or PBMCs provided the cDNA or gDNA that served as material.

The rearrangement uses TRBV7-9 and TRBJ2-2; 9 bases are a match to TRBD2. Sequenced input: peripheral blood. This sequence originates from a middle-aged man with acute or convalescent COVID-19. This CDR3 reads CASRPAGGNTGELFF. CDR3 nucleotide sequence: TGTGCCAGCAGGCCAGCGGGAGGGAACACCGGGGAGCTGTTTTTT.